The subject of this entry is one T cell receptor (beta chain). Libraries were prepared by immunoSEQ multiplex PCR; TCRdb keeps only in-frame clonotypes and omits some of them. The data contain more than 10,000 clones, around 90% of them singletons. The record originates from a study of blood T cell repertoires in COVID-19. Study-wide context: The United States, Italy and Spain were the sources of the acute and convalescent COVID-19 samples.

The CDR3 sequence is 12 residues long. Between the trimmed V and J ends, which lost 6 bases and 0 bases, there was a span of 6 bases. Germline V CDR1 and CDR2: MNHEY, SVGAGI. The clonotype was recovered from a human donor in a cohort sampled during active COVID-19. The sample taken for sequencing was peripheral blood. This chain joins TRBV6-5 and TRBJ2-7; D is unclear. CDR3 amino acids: CASRQNSYEQYF. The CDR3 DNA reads TGTGCCAGCAGGCAGAACTCCTACGAGCAGTACTTC.